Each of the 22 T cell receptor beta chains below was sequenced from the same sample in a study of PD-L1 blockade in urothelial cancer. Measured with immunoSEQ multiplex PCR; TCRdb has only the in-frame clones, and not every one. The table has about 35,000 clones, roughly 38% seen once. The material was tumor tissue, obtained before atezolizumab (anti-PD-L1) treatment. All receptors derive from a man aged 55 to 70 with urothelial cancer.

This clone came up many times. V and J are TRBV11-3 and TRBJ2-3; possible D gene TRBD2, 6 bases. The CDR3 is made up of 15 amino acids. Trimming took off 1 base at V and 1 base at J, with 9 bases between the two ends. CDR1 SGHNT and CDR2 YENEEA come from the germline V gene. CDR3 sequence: CASSLGRGRTDTQYF. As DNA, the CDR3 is TGTGCCAGCAGCTTAGGGCGGGGACGCACAGATACGCAGTATTTT.

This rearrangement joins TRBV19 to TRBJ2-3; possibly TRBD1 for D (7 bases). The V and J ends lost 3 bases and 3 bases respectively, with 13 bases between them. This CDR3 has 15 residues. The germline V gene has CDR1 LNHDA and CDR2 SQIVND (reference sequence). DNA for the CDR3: TGTGCCAGTAGTATCCCAGGGGGGACGACAGATACGCAGTATTTT. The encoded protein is CASSIPGGTTDTQYF.

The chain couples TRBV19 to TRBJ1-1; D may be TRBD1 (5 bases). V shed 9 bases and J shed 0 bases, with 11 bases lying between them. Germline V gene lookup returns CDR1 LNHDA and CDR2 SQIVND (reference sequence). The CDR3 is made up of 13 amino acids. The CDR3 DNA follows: TGTGCCAGCGCAGGGTTTTTGAACACTGAAGCTTTCTTT. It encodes CASAGFLNTEAFF.

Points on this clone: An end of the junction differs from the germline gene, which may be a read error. In DNA form, the CDR3 reads TGTGCCAGTAGTAGCAATTTCGGGGCTTATGACTACACCTTC. This codes for CASSSNFGAYDYTF. V is TRBV19 and J is TRBJ1-2, with D possibly being TRBD1 (5 bases). The germline V gene has CDR1 LNHDA and CDR2 SQIVND (reference sequence). This CDR3 is 14 amino acids long.

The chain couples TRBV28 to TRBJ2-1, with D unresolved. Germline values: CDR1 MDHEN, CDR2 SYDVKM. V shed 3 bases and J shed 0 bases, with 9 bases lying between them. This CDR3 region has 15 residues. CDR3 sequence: CASSFGSTSYNEQFF. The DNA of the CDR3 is TGTGCCAGCAGTTTTGGTAGTACCTCCTACAATGAGCAGTTCTTC.

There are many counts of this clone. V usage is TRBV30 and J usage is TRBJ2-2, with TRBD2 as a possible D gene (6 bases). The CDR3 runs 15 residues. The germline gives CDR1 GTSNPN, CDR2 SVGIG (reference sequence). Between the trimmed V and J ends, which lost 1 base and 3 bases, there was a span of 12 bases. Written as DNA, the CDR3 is TGTGCCTGGAGTGCGGTGACTAGAGACACCGGGGAGCTGTTTTTT. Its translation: CAWSAVTRDTGELFF. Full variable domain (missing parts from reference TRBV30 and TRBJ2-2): SQTIHQWPATLVQPVGSPLSLECTVEGTSNPNLYWYRQAAGRGLQLLFYSVGIGQISSEVPQNLSASRPQDRQFILSSKKLLLSDSGFYLCAWSAVTRDTGELFFGEGSRLTVL.

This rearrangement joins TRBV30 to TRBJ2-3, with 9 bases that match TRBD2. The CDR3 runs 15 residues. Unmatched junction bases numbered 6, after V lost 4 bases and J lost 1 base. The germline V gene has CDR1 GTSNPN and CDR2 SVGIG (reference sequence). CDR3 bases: TGTGCCTGGACCAACATAGCGGGGGGCACAGATACGCAGTATTTT. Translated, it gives CAWTNIAGGTDTQYF. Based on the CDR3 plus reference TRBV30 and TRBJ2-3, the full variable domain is SQTIHQWPATLVQPVGSPLSLECTVEGTSNPNLYWYRQAAGRGLQLLFYSVGIGQISSEVPQNLSASRPQDRQFILSSKKLLLSDSGFYLCAWTNIAGGTDTQYFGPGTRLTVL.

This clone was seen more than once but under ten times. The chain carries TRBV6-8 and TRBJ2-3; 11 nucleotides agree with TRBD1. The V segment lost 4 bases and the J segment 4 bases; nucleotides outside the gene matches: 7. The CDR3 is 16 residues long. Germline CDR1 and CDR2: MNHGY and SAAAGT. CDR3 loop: CASSSTGQGEADTQYF. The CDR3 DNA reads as TGTGCCAGCAGTTCGACGGGACAGGGGGAGGCAGATACGCAGTATTTT.

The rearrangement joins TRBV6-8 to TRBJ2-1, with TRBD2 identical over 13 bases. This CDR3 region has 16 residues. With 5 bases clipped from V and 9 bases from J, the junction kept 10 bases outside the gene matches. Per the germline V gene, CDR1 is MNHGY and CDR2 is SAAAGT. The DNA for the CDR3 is TGTGCCAGCAGTCCAACTAGCGGGGGGGTCTCGGGTGAGCAGTTCTTC. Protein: CASSPTSGGVSGEQFF.

CDR3 protein: CASSPSMTVVEGYTF. The CDR3 DNA is TGTGCCAGCAGCCCATCCATGACCGTCGTAGAGGGCTACACCTTC. The rearrangement links TRBV7-7 to TRBJ1-2; D is undetermined. The ends were cut back, 5 bases at V and 8 bases at J, with 21 bases in the middle. From germline, CDR1 is SSHAT and CDR2 FNYEAQ (reference sequence). The CDR3 has 15 residues.

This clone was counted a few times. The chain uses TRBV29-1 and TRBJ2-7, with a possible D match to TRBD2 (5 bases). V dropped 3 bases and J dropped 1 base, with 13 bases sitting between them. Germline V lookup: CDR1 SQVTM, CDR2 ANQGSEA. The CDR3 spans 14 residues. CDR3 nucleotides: TGCAGCGTTGATGCCGCCACGGGATCCTACGAGCAGTACTTC. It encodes CSVDAATGSYEQYF.

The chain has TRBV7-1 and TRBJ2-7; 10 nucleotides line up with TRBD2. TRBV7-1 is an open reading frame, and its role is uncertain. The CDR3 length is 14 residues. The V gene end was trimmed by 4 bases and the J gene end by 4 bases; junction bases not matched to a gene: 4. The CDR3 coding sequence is TGTGCCAGCAGCTTAGCTAGCGGGGGTTACGAGCAGTACTTC. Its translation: CASSLASGGYEQYF.

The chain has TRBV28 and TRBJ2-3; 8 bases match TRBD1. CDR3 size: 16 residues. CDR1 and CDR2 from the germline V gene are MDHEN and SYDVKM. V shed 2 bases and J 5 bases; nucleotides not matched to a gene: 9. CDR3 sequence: CASSLRYRGLEDTQYF. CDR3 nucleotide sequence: TGTGCCAGCAGTTTAAGGTACAGGGGGTTGGAAGATACGCAGTATTTT.

The CDR3 DNA sequence: TGCAGCGTTGAAGATCGAGGAACGGCCTTGAAGGATGGCTACACCTTC. This translates into CSVEDRGTALKDGYTF. The V call is TRBV29-1, the J call TRBJ1-2, with D unclear. V gave up 0 bases and J gave up 6 bases, with 20 bases separating them. This CDR3 comprises 16 residues. The germline gives CDR1 SQVTM, CDR2 ANQGSEA.

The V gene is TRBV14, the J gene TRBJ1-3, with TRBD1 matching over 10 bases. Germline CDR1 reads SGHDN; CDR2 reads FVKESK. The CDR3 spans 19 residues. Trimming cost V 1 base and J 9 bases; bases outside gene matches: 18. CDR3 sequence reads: CASSQAILTPGQGEGTIYF. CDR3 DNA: TGTGCCAGCAGCCAAGCCATTCTCACTCCAGGACAGGGGGAAGGCACCATATATTTT.

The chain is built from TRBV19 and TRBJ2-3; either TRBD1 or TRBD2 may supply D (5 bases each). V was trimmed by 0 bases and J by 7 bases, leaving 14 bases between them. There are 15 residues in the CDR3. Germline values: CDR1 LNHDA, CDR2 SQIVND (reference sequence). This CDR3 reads CASSIDGGSSYTQYF. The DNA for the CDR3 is TGTGCCAGTAGTATAGATGGGGGAAGTTCTTATACGCAGTATTTT.

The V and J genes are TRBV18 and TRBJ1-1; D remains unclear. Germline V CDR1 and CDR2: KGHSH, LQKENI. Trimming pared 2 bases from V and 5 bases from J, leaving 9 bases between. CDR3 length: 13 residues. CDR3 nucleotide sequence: TGTGCCAGCTCACCATCAAAAGGGACTGAAGCTTTCTTT. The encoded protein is CASSPSKGTEAFF.

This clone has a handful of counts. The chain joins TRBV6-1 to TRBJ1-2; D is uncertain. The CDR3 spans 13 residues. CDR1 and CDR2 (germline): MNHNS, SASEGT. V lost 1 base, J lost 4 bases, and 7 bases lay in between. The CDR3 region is CASSEEGLYGYTF. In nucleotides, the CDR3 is TGTGCCAGCAGTGAAGAAGGGCTCTATGGCTACACCTTC.

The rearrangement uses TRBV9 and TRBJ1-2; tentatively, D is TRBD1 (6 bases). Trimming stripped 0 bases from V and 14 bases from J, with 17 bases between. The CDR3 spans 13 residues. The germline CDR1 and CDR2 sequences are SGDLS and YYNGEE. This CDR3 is CASSVEGGRAFTF. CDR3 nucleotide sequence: TGTGCCAGCAGCGTAGAAGGGGGACGGGCGTTTACCTTC.

The CDR3 loop is CSVVGPAGNTEAFF. The CDR3 coding sequence is TGCAGCGTTGTGGGTCCCGCAGGGAACACTGAAGCTTTCTTT. The V gene is TRBV29-1, the J gene TRBJ1-1; the D is unclear. V gave up 4 bases and J gave up 1 base, with 13 bases separating them. This CDR3 region has 14 residues. Germline V gene data show CDR1 as SQVTM and CDR2 as ANQGSEA.

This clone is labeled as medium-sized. The CDR3 DNA reads as TGTGCCAGCATCCCAACTAGCGGGAGCACCGGGGAGCTGTTTTTT. This encodes CASIPTSGSTGELFF. The chain joins TRBV6-8 to TRBJ2-2, with 11 bases matching TRBD2. Losses at the gene ends were 7 bases for V and 4 bases for J; bases not matched to a gene: 5. The germline CDR1 and CDR2 sequences are MNHGY and SAAAGT. The CDR3 consists of 15 residues.

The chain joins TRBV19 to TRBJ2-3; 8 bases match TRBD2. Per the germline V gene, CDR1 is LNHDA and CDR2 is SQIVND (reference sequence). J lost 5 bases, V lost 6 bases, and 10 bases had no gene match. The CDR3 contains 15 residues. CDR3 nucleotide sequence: TGTGCCAGTAGAAAACGGGGGGGCGTACAAGATACGCAGTATTTT. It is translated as CASRKRGGVQDTQYF.